This entry concerns a single T cell receptor (beta chain). Followed over time, Seattle patients had been enrolled while infection was active. In the study's own analysis: Using reference gene primer amplification, nucleated cell counts were estimated. The table came from immunoSEQ multiplex PCR; TCRdb's copy has only in-frame clones and leaves some out. That table is the source of V, J and clone size, and D and trimming were worked out from the DNA. Seen here are around 290,000 clones, just over 90% observed once, and the top ten hold 2.2%. In germline, CDR1 is ENHRY, CDR2 SYGVKD. The CDR3 has 14 amino acids. The germline V and J ends were trimmed by 3 bases and 1 base, with 9 bases remaining between them. The entry originates in a study of blood T cell repertoires in COVID-19. About the study: Whether acute or convalescent, the COVID-19 samples came from the United States, Italy and Spain.

The sequenced sample was peripheral blood. This chain joins TRBV10-3 and TRBJ1-2; D is possibly TRBD1 (5 bases). The sequence derives from a woman in her thirties with COVID-19, enrolled during active disease. The CDR3 DNA follows: TGTGCCATCAGTGACAGGGATGTTAACTATGGCTACACCTTC. Its translation: CAISDRDVNYGYTF.